A single TCR beta chain is shown here with its context. The germline V gene has CDR1 SGHVS and CDR2 FNYEAQ. V lost 5 bases, J lost 7 bases, and 15 bases lay in between. The CDR3 contains 14 residues. The data were taken from a study of blood T cell repertoires in COVID-19. As for the study in general: Some COVID-19 samples were acute and others convalescent; all came from the United States, Italy and Spain. T cells, B-cell-depleted T cells, or PBMCs supplied cDNA or gDNA.

Per the authors' pipeline: Reference gene primer amplification gave nucleated cell count estimates. The table came from immunoSEQ multiplex PCR; TCRdb's copy has only in-frame clones and leaves some out. V, J and clone size are taken as reported in that table, and D and trimming were inferred from the DNA itself. The repertoire holds over 85,000 clones, with approximately 82% as singletons. This chain uses TRBV7-6 with TRBJ1-5; no firm D call. The sequencing input was peripheral blood. This receptor was taken from a woman aged 80 or over with acute or convalescent COVID-19. The CDR3 sequence is CASSPQQWNQPQHF. As DNA, the CDR3 is TGTGCCAGCAGCCCCCAACAGTGGAACCAGCCCCAGCATTTT. The variable domain in full, completed from reference TRBV7-6 and TRBJ1-5, reads GAGVSQSPRYKVTKRGQDVALRCDPISGHVSLYWYRQALGQGPEFLTYFNYEAQQDKSGLPNDRFSAERPEGSISTLTIQRTEQRDSAMYRCASSPQQWNQPQHFGDGTRLSIL.